These T cell receptor beta chains were read from a single sample in a study of T-cell memory formation after mild COVID-19. MiXCR was run by TCRdb on the 5' RACE reads, yielding one entry per CDR3 protein. The sample includes under 250,000 distinct CDR3 sequences, roughly a tenth seen only once; the top ten take more than 20%. Material: PBMCs or a T cell subset sorted from them (not recorded which). These TCRs come from a man between 18 and 29 years old who had mild COVID-19 (a few samples of this study predate the infection). Cell type and time point are not known. The CDR3 runs from the conserved cysteine through the conserved F or W. Clone size, where shown, is once, few, many, or a class for clones that have expanded.

12,NA,TRBJ2-3,TRBV23-1,CASAGITDTQYF
14,NA,TRBJ1-1,TRBV7-3,CASSLRGLGGEAFF
16,few,TRBJ2-3,TRBV12-3/TRBV12-4,CASSSGGSTSTDTQYF
18,NA,TRBJ1-4,TRBV7-9,CASSLARDRGLGGEKLFF
17,NA,TRBJ2-6,TRBV5-1,CASSLIGQISGANVLTF
16,few,TRBJ2-7,TRBV5-1,CASSTAPGSGAYEQYF
17,NA,TRBJ2-5,TRBV20-1,CSARRTTSGGAGETQYF
15,NA,TRBJ2-1,TRBV7-2,CASSETSGGVGEQFF
14,NA,TRBJ1-1,TRBV5-1,CASSGGGADTEAFF
11,few,TRBJ1-6,TRBV2,CASRQNSPLHF
17,NA,TRBJ2-1,TRBV4-3,CASSQDWTGDYYNEQFF
15,many,TRBJ2-2,TRBV7-2,CASSRGPGNTGELFF
13,many,TRBJ2-7,TRBV29-1,CSVDSGGSYEQYF
15,NA,TRBJ2-1,TRBV7-9,CASSPTSGGGNEQFF
16,NA,TRBJ2-7,TRBV20-1,CSARDPMGLDLGEQYF
12,many,TRBJ2-1,TRBV5-1,CASSSQTGGKFF
14,NA,TRBJ2-2,TRBV12-3/TRBV12-4,CASKNRGDTGELFF
17,few,TRBJ1-3,TRBV7-2,CASSSIPGRSSGNTIYF
15,few,TRBJ1-1,TRBV5-1,CASSSKGQGTTEAFF
12,few,TRBJ2-3,TRBV7-2,CASSLYSDTQYF
12,few,TRBJ2-7,TRBV7-9,CASSLVQYEQYF
13,NA,TRBJ2-1,TRBV7-2,CASSLLFGDGGNF
15,NA,TRBJ2-5,TRBV5-1,CASSPGAGEQETQYF
14,few,TRBJ2-3,TRBV4-1,CASRRQTSTDTQYF
18,NA,TRBJ2-2,TRBV5-1,CASTSWASGGANTGELFF
16,NA,TRBJ2-3,TRBV7-2,CASSLLGLGLGDTQYF
15,NA,TRBJ2-3,TRBV24-1,CATSDPRGASATQYF
14,few,TRBJ2-3,TRBV7-9,CASSFGTPGDTQYF
16,NA,TRBJ1-5,TRBV5-1,CASSAGDRFSNQPQHF
13,NA,TRBJ1-5,TRBV5-4,CASSPGFNQPQHF
14,few,TRBJ1-6,TRBV9,CASSGGTDLSPLHF
14,NA,TRBJ1-4,TRBV10-2,CASRQGSFNEKLFF
14,few,TRBJ1-1,TRBV12-3/TRBV12-4,CASSTGEPNTEAFF
14,NA,TRBJ2-3,TRBV7-2,CASSLGTSADTQYF
13,NA,TRBJ2-2,TRBV24-1,CATSDLTAGELFF
16,many,TRBJ2-1,TRBV5-6,CASRSAVRDSYNEQFF
16,once,TRBJ2-2,TRBV13,CASSPLGAGNTGELFF